This T cell receptor beta chain is drawn from a study of T cell repertoires in cytomegalovirus infection. The length of the CDR3 is 13 residues. V shed 6 bases and J shed 7 bases, with 12 bases lying between them. Per germline, CDR1 LNHDA and CDR2 SQIVND (reference sequence). In TCRdb, the reads were re-called with MiXCR into one record per CDR3 protein. The sample carries 450,000 to 550,000 distinct CDR3 sequences, 40% to 50% recorded once. Comments on this clonotype: Antigen unknown.

This chain joins TRBV19 and TRBJ2-2; D possibly uses TRBD1 or TRBD2 (6 bases each). The TCR was taken from a human donor in good health (CMV status not recorded). Some clones in this sample may be carry-over from other donors' samples. Sequences were derived from cultured PBMCs, sampled from culture after CMV antigen stimulation. Written as DNA, the CDR3 is TGTGCCAGTAGCCCCCGGGGGCACGGGGAGCTGTTTTTT. Translating gives CASSPRGHGELFF.